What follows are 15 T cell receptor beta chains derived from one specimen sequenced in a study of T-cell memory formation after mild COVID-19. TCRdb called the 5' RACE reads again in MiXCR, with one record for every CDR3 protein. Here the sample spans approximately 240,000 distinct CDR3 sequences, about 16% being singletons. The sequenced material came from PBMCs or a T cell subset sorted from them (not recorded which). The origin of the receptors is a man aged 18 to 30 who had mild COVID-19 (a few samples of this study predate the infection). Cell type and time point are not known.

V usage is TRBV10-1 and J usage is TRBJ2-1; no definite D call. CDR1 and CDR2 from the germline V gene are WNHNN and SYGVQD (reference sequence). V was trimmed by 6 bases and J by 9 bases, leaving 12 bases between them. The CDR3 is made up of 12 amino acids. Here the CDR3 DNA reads TGCGCCAGCAGCGACCCCGGACGTGAGCAGTTCTTC. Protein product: CASSDPGREQFF.

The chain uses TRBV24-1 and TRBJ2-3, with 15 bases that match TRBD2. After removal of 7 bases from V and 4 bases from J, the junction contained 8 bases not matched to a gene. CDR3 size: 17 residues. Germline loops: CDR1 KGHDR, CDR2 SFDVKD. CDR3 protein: CATRGLAGGKSPDTQYF. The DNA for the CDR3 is TGTGCCACCAGAGGACTAGCGGGAGGGAAGTCTCCAGATACGCAGTATTTT.

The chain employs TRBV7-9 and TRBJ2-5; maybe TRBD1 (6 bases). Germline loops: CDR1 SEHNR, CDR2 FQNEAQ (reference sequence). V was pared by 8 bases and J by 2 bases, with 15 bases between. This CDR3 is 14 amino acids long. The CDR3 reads CASATPGVQETQYF. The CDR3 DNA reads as TGTGCCAGCGCCACCCCAGGGGTACAAGAGACCCAGTACTTC.

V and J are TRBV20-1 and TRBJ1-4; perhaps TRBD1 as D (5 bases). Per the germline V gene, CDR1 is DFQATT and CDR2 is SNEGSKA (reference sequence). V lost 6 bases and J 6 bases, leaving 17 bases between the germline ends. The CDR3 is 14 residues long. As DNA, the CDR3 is TGCAGTGCAGCCCTACAGGTGGGGGATGAAAAACTGTTTTTT. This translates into CSAALQVGDEKLFF.

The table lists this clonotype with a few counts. CDR3 amino acids: CSARRDRGRLLRTNEKLFF. For the CDR3, the DNA is TGCAGTGCTAGACGGGACAGGGGGCGACTCCTGCGGACTAATGAAAAACTGTTTTTT. The gene calls are TRBV20-1 and TRBJ1-4, with 12 bases lining up with TRBD1. This CDR3 region has 19 residues. Germline V CDR1 and CDR2: DFQATT, SNEGSKA (reference sequence). The V gene end was trimmed by 2 bases and the J gene end by 2 bases; junction bases not matched to a gene: 12.

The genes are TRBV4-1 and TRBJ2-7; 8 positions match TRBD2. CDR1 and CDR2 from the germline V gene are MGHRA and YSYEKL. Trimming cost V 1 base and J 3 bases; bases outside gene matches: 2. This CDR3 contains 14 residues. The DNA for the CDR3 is TGCGCCAGCAGCCAAGGACTAGCGAACTACGAGCAGTACGTC. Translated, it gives CASSQGLANYEQYV.

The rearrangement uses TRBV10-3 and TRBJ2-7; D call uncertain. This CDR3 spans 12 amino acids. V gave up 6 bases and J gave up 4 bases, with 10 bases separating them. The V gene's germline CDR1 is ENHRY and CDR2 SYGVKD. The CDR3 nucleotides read TGTGCCATCAGGGTAGGTTCGTACGAGCAGTACTTC. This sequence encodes CAIRVGSYEQYF.

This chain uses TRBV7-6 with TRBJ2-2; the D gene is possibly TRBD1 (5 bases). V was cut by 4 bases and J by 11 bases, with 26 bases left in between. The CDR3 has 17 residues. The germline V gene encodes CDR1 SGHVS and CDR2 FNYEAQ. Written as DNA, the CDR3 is TGTGCCAGCAGCTCCAGAAGGCCAGGGCAGCGCTTTGGAGAGCTGTTTTTT. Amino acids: CASSSRRPGQRFGELFF.

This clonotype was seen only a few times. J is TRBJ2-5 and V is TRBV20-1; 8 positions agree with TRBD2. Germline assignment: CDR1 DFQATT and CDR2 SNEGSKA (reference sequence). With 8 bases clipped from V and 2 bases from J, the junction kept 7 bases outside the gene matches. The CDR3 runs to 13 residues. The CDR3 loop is CSTYRGGQETQYF. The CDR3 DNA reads TGCAGTACTTACCGGGGGGGTCAAGAGACCCAGTACTTC.

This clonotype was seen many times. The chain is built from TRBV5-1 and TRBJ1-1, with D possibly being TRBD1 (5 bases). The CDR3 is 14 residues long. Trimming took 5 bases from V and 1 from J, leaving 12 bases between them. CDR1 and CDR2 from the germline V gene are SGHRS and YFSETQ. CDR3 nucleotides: TGCGCCAGCAGTTCCTACGGGGGGAACACTGAAGCTTTCTTT. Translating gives CASSSYGGNTEAFF. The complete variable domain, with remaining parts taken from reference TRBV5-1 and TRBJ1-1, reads KAGVTQTPRYLIKTRGQQVTLSCSPISGHRSVSWYQQTPGQGLQFLFEYFSETQRNKGNFPGRFSGRQFSNSRSEMNVSTLELGDSALYLCASSSYGGNTEAFFGQGTRLTVV.

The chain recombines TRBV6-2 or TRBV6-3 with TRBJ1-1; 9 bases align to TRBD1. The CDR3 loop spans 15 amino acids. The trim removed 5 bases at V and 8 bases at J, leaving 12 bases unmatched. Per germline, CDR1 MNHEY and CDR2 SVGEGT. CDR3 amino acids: CASSKLAGTGFEAFF. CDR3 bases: TGTGCCAGCAGTAAACTAGCGGGGACAGGGTTCGAAGCTTTCTTT.

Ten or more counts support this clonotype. The CDR3 DNA reads as TGTGCCAGCAGTTCAGGTTGGGTAGAGACCCAGTACTTC. This translates into CASSSGWVETQYF. This rearrangement joins TRBV12-3 or TRBV12-4 to TRBJ2-5; D remains ambiguous. The V end lost 4 bases, the J end lost 4 bases, and 10 bases lay between the germline ends. There are 13 residues in the CDR3.

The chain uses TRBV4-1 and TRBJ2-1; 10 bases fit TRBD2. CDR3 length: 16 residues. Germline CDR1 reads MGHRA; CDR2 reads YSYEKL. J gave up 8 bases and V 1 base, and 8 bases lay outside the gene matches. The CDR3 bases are TGCGCCAGCAGCCAAGTTCAAAGCGGGGGGGCGGATGAGCAGTTCTTC. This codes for CASSQVQSGGADEQFF.

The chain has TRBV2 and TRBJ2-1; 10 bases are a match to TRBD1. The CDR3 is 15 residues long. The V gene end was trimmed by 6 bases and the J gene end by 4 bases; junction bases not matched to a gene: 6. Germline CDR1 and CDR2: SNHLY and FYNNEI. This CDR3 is CASRGDRGGYNEQFF. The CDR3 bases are TGTGCCAGCAGGGGGGACAGGGGAGGATACAATGAGCAGTTCTTC.

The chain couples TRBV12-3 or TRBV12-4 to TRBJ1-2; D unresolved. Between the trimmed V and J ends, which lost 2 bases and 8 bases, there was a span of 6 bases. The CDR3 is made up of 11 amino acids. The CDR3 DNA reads TGTGCCAGCAGTTTAAAAGGGGGCTACACCTTC. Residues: CASSLKGGYTF.